These 28 T cell receptor beta chains were sequenced from one sample in a study of blood T cell repertoires in COVID-19. Data came from immunoSEQ multiplex PCR; TCRdb stores just in-frame clones and leaves some out. The sample consists of some 310,000 clones, nearly 90% of them appearing once. The specimen sequenced was PBMCs or T cells enriched from blood (not recorded which). The receptors shown here come from a woman aged 30 to 39 who had recovered from COVID-19.

The chain couples TRBV2 to TRBJ2-5; 7 nucleotides line up with TRBD1. The CDR3 contains 14 residues. Germline CDR1 is SNHLY and CDR2 is FYNNEI. V was clipped by 5 bases and J by 7 bases; unmatched bases: 10. The CDR3 spells CASSPIRQGGTQYF. CDR3 coding DNA: TGTGCCAGCAGTCCGATACGACAGGGCGGGACCCAGTACTTC.

The CDR3 here is CASSSGVVSPLHF. The CDR3, as DNA: TGTGCCAGCAGCTCGGGGGTCGTCTCACCCCTCCACTTT. This rearrangement joins TRBV7-6 to TRBJ1-6; a weak D match, TRBD1 (5 bases). V lost 4 bases to trimming and J lost 10 bases, with 11 bases between them. The germline V gene has CDR1 SGHVS and CDR2 FNYEAQ. The CDR3 is made up of 13 amino acids.

The genes are TRBV13 and TRBJ1-3; D gene ambiguous. Germline-derived CDR1 and CDR2 are PRHDT and FYEKMQ (reference sequence). Trimming cost V 0 bases and J 3 bases, with 3 bases left between them. CDR3 size: 13 residues. The CDR3 protein is CASSLGNGNTIYF. The CDR3 region has the DNA TGTGCCAGCAGCTTAGGTAATGGAAACACCATATATTTT.

The chain couples TRBV19 to TRBJ1-5, with TRBD1 matching 7 bases. Trimming took 7 bases from V and 4 from J; bases not matched to a gene: 7. The germline CDR1 and CDR2 sequences are LNHDA and SQIVND (reference sequence). This CDR3 is built from 14 residues. The CDR3 here is CASMEQQGNQPQHF. The CDR3 nucleotides are TGTGCCAGTATGGAGCAACAGGGGAATCAGCCCCAGCATTTT. Based on the CDR3 plus reference TRBV19 and TRBJ1-5, the full variable domain is DGGITQSPKYLFRKEGQNVTLSCEQNLNHDAMYWYRQDPGQGLRLIYYSQIVNDFQKGDIAEGYSVSREKKESFPLTVTSAQKNPTAFYLCASMEQQGNQPQHFGDGTRLSIL.

V and J are TRBV7-9 and TRBJ1-4; D is undetermined. V dropped 4 bases and J dropped 10 bases, with 10 bases sitting between them. The germline CDR1 and CDR2 sequences are SEHNR and FQNEAQ (reference sequence). The CDR3 consists of 12 residues. Here the CDR3 DNA reads TGTGCCAGCAGCTCGTCCGGAGGAAAACTGTTTTTT. Its translation is CASSSSGGKLFF.

This clone was found once. The chain uses TRBV7-2 and TRBJ1-2; possibly TRBD1 for D (6 bases). Germline V gene lookup returns CDR1 SGHTA and CDR2 FQGNSA. This CDR3 has 15 residues. V lost 1 base to trimming and J lost 3 bases, with 12 bases between them. The DNA of the CDR3 is TGTGCCAGCAGCTTAGGCGGGGGCGCGGACTATGGCTACACCTTC. Translation gives CASSLGGGADYGYTF.

This chain uses TRBV6-2 or TRBV6-3 with TRBJ2-1; a weak D match, TRBD2 (6 bases). Germline V gene lookup returns CDR1 MNHEY and CDR2 SVGEGT. Deletions cut 1 base from V and 10 bases from J, with 23 bases between. This CDR3 contains 17 residues. CDR3 DNA: TGTGCCAGCAGTTACTTAACTACTACCCCGGGAGAGGGCGAGCAGTTCTTC. This encodes CASSYLTTTPGEGEQFF.

V usage is TRBV5-4 and J usage is TRBJ2-7, with D tentatively TRBD2 (6 bases). Germline assignment: CDR1 SGHNT and CDR2 YYREEE (reference sequence). The V and J ends lost 2 bases and 2 bases respectively, with 11 bases between them. This CDR3 comprises 14 residues. The CDR3, as DNA: TGTGCCAGCAGCTTTTCCTCGGGAGCCTACGAGCAGTACTTC. Protein product: CASSFSSGAYEQYF.

V and J are TRBV24-1 and TRBJ2-5, with D unresolved. There are 14 residues in the CDR3. V lost 3 bases and J 4 bases, leaving 11 bases between the germline ends. The V gene's germline CDR1 is KGHDR and CDR2 SFDVKD. Written as DNA, the CDR3 is TGTGCCACCAGTGATGTCGGCCCGGGAGAGACCCAGTACTTC. Translation: CATSDVGPGETQYF.

The chain combines TRBV9 with TRBJ2-7; 7 bases match TRBD1. Trimming at V came to 3 bases and at J to 4 bases, leaving 4 bases not matched to a gene. CDR1 SGDLS and CDR2 YYNGEE come from the germline V gene. The CDR3 has 13 residues. The chain's CDR3 is CASSAGTEYEQYF. The CDR3, as DNA: TGTGCCAGCAGCGCCGGGACAGAATACGAGCAGTACTTC.

There are a few counts of this clone. This chain connects TRBV30 to TRBJ1-1; the D is unclear. Germline loops: CDR1 GTSNPN, CDR2 SVGIG (reference sequence). The CDR3 is 13 residues long. V gave up 3 bases and J gave up 1 base, with 9 bases separating them. The CDR3 spells CAWSPNWNTEAFF. The CDR3 coding sequence is TGTGCCTGGAGCCCGAACTGGAACACTGAAGCTTTCTTT.

This clone was counted only a few times. The chain joins TRBV3-1 (or the pseudogene TRBV3-2) to TRBJ2-1, with D tentatively TRBD1 (6 bases). Trimming pared 4 bases from V and 8 bases from J, leaving 15 bases between. Germline V gives CDR1 LGHDT, CDR2 YNNKEL (reference sequence). The CDR3 runs 14 residues. In nucleotides, the CDR3 is TGTGCCAGCAGCCCGAGAACAGGGATCTATGAGCAGTTCTTC. This translates into CASSPRTGIYEQFF.

The rearrangement uses TRBV2 and TRBJ2-2, with TRBD2 identical over 10 bases. V gave up 5 bases and J gave up 7 bases; unmatched junction bases: 1. The CDR3 length is 13 residues. Germline V gene lookup returns CDR1 SNHLY and CDR2 FYNNEI. In DNA form, the CDR3 reads TGTGCCAGCAGTTCTAGCGGGAGCGGGGAGCTGTTTTTT. Translated, it gives CASSSSGSGELFF.

The count of this clone is one. CDR3 region: CASSLDIRSYNSPLHF. DNA of the CDR3: TGTGCCAGTAGCCTGGACATCCGCTCCTATAATTCACCCCTCCACTTT. The chain links TRBV19 to TRBJ1-6; weak D call: TRBD1 (5 bases). The CDR3 is 16 residues long. The V end was cut by 6 bases, the J end by 0 bases, with 12 bases between. CDR1 and CDR2 (germline): LNHDA, SQIVND (reference sequence).

J is TRBJ2-3 and V is TRBV9; 10 bases align to TRBD2. This CDR3 region has 18 residues. Per the germline V gene, CDR1 is SGDLS and CDR2 is YYNGEE. V trimming: 0 bases; J trimming: 4 bases; junction bases outside the gene matches: 11. For the CDR3, the DNA is TGTGCCAGCAGCGTAGTCCAAACTAGCGGGGATTATTCAGATACGCAGTATTTT. It yields the protein CASSVVQTSGDYSDTQYF.

The genes are TRBV6-5 and TRBJ1-2; 11 bases agree with TRBD1. Germline loops: CDR1 MNHEY, CDR2 SVGAGI. The CDR3 is 15 residues long. The trim removed 0 bases at V and 7 bases at J, leaving 4 bases unmatched. CDR3 in DNA: TGTGCCAGCAGTTACTCGGACAGGGGGCAGGGTGGCTACACCTTC. Encoded protein: CASSYSDRGQGGYTF.

V gene TRBV14 combines with J gene TRBJ1-2; perhaps TRBD1 as D (6 bases). The V and J ends lost 4 bases and 3 bases respectively, with 21 bases between them. The V gene's germline CDR1 is SGHDN and CDR2 FVKESK. The length of the CDR3 is 17 residues. CDR3 in DNA: TGTGCCAGCAGCCGAGCTAAATTCGGACAGCCCTACTATGGCTACACCTTC. Translating it yields CASSRAKFGQPYYGYTF.

V usage is TRBV4-2 and J usage is TRBJ2-1; possible D gene TRBD2, 6 bases. Germline V CDR1 and CDR2: LGHNA, YNFKEQ. The CDR3 covers 14 residues. V was cut by 5 bases and J by 8 bases, with 16 bases left in between. CDR3 in DNA: TGTGCCAGCAGCTTAAGACTAGGTTCGGATGAGCAGTTCTTC. It yields the protein CASSLRLGSDEQFF.

This sequence joins TRBV18 and TRBJ2-5, with D possibly being TRBD2 (6 bases). CDR1 is KGHSH and CDR2 is LQKENI in the germline V gene. V was shortened by 3 bases and J by 4 bases, with 18 bases between the two germline ends. The CDR3 totals 16 residues. Written as DNA, the CDR3 is TGTGCCAGCTCACCCGGCAGGGACTCCCTAAGAGAGACCCAGTACTTC. Residues: CASSPGRDSLRETQYF.

The V gene is TRBV28, the J gene TRBJ1-2, with a tentative D call TRBD1 (6 bases). CDR1 and CDR2 from the germline V gene are MDHEN and SYDVKM. Trimming removed 5 bases at V and 3 bases at J, with 10 bases between. This CDR3 comprises 13 residues. CDR3 in amino acids: CASSPAGDYGYTF. The CDR3 nucleotides are TGTGCCAGCAGTCCCGCAGGGGACTATGGCTACACCTTC.

The chain joins TRBV29-1 to TRBJ2-3, with 14 positions matching TRBD2. In germline, CDR1 is SQVTM, CDR2 ANQGSEA. This CDR3 has 17 residues. The V gene end was trimmed by 2 bases and the J gene end by 4 bases; junction bases not matched to a gene: 8. This CDR3 is CSVERLGTSGSADTQYF. In DNA form, the CDR3 reads TGCAGCGTTGAACGCCTCGGGACTAGCGGGAGTGCAGATACGCAGTATTTT.

The rearrangement joins TRBV12-3 or TRBV12-4 to TRBJ2-3; the match to TRBD1 covers 7 bases. The J segment lost 5 bases and the V segment lost 5 bases, leaving 4 bases of the junction unmatched. CDR3 length equals 13 residues. The chain's CDR3 is CASSTTGRDTQYF. In nucleotides, the CDR3 is TGTGCCAGCAGTACGACAGGGAGAGATACGCAGTATTTT.

This chain links TRBV27 with TRBJ1-2, with 7 bases identical to TRBD1. J gave up 4 bases and V 3 bases, and 11 bases lay outside the gene matches. Germline values: CDR1 MNHEY, CDR2 SMNVEV (reference sequence). The CDR3 spans 16 residues. The CDR3 DNA reads TGTGCCAGCAGTTTTCTATCCTACAGGGGTAGCTATGGCTACACCTTC. Its protein product is CASSFLSYRGSYGYTF.

The V call is TRBV28, the J call TRBJ2-2, with a possible D match to TRBD1 (5 bases). Germline values: CDR1 MDHEN, CDR2 SYDVKM. V lost 10 bases to trimming and J lost 4 bases, with 13 bases between them. The CDR3 is 13 amino acids. The CDR3 loop is CAISQGTTGELFF. The CDR3 DNA reads TGTGCCATCTCCCAGGGAACCACCGGGGAGCTGTTTTTT.

V and J are TRBV2 and TRBJ2-7, with D tentatively TRBD1 (6 bases). V was clipped by 6 bases and J by 4 bases, with 13 bases between them. The CDR3 extends over 13 amino acids. Germline V gives CDR1 SNHLY, CDR2 FYNNEI. CDR3 residues: CASRDSQGYEQYF. CDR3 bases: TGTGCCAGCAGGGACAGCCAAGGGTACGAGCAGTACTTC.

The chain employs TRBV7-2 and TRBJ1-2, with 7 nucleotides matching TRBD1. Germline-derived CDR1 and CDR2 are SGHTA and FQGNSA. The ends lost 2 bases at V and 4 bases at J; junction bases unmatched: 7. The CDR3 loop spans 15 amino acids. The CDR3 here is CASSLPGTEIYGYTF. The CDR3 bases are TGTGCCAGCAGCTTACCCGGGACAGAAATCTATGGCTACACCTTC.

The rearrangement uses TRBV27 and TRBJ2-1; D may be TRBD1 (6 bases). The CDR3 is 15 residues long. V lost 2 bases, J lost 1 base, and 9 bases lay in between. Germline CDR1 is MNHEY and CDR2 is SMNVEV (reference sequence). CDR3 region: CASSLTGQSYNEQFF. The CDR3 nucleotides are TGTGCCAGCAGTTTAACCGGACAGTCCTACAATGAGCAGTTCTTC.

J is TRBJ1-1 and V is TRBV6-5; D is unclear. The CDR3 extends over 12 amino acids. Germline CDR1 is MNHEY and CDR2 is SVGAGI. The V end lost 6 bases, the J end lost 2 bases, and 7 bases lay between the germline ends. The CDR3 sequence: CASRAINTEAFF. CDR3 DNA sequence: TGTGCCAGCAGAGCTATAAACACTGAAGCTTTCTTT.